These 10 T cell receptor beta chains were all obtained from the same sample, sequenced in a study of T cell repertoires in aging, cancer and after chemotherapy. Multiplex touch-down PCR with TRB-A/B primers amplified rearranged V-D-J TRB sequences. TCRdb called the multiplex PCR reads again in MiXCR, with one record for every CDR3 protein. The repertoire consists of approximately 1,800 distinct CDR3 sequences, with over 45% occurring once and the leading ten covering around a fifth. Amplification of TCR beta used genomic DNA extracted from peripheral blood. The sequenced sample was blood. These receptors all come from a human donor with a blood cancer.

The chain uses TRBV6-5 and TRBJ1-1, with D possibly matching TRBD1 (5 bases). V lost 1 base and J lost 7, with 13 bases in between. Germline CDR1 MNHEY, CDR2 SVGAGI. This CDR3 contains 14 residues. CDR3 in DNA: TGTGCCAGCAGTTACTTAGGGGAGAGGGGTGAAGCTTTCTTT. Translation gives CASSYLGERGEAFF.

In its sample, this clonotype was seen a few times. The rearrangement links TRBV29-1 to TRBJ1-2, with D unclear. Germline assignment: CDR1 SQVTM and CDR2 ANQGSEA. The CDR3 loop spans 11 amino acids. The V end lost 2 bases, the J end lost 8 bases, and 9 bases lay between the germline ends. The CDR3 nucleotides read TGCAGCGTTGAACCCCGGTCAGGCTACACCTTC. Amino acids: CSVEPRSGYTF.

The rearrangement joins TRBV6-5 to TRBJ2-7, with 9 bases aligning to TRBD2. Per the germline V gene, CDR1 is MNHEY and CDR2 is SVGAGI. Trimming at V came to 2 bases and at J to 1 base, leaving 21 bases not matched to a gene. The CDR3 has 21 residues. CDR3 in amino acids: CASSYTSFVLAGPVRSYEQYF. The CDR3 nucleotides read TGTGCCAGCAGTTACACATCTTTCGTGCTAGCGGGACCCGTACGGTCCTACGAGCAGTACTTC.

The chain uses TRBV11-3 and TRBJ2-1, with D unclear. Trimming left V 5 bases short and J 0 bases short, with 14 bases between. CDR3 length equals 16 residues. Germline V gene lookup returns CDR1 SGHNT and CDR2 YENEEA. The CDR3, as DNA: TGTGCCAGCAGCCCGCGCGGCCGACTCTCCTACAATGAGCAGTTCTTC. This codes for CASSPRGRLSYNEQFF.

This clonotype was seen more than once but under ten times. The V call is TRBV30, the J call TRBJ2-3; 7 bases fit TRBD2. Germline loops: CDR1 GTSNPN, CDR2 SVGIG (reference sequence). The V segment lost 6 bases and the J segment 3 bases; nucleotides outside the gene matches: 6. The CDR3 runs 13 residues. The CDR3 nucleotides are TGTGCCTGCTCATGGGGGGGGACAGATACGCAGTATTTT. Translation: CACSWGGTDTQYF.

The CDR3 nucleotides are TGTGCCAGCAGCTTAGCGGGGAGTAGTAGCCGGACCGGGGAGCTGTTTTTT. It specifies CASSLAGSSSRTGELFF. The J gene is TRBJ2-2, the V gene TRBV11-3, with D perhaps TRBD2 (5 bases). The CDR3 spans 17 residues. V lost 1 base and J lost 5, with 17 bases in between. From germline, CDR1 is SGHNT and CDR2 YENEEA.

V gene TRBV5-5 combines with J gene TRBJ1-2; D perhaps matches TRBD1 (6 bases). V lost 3 bases and J 3 bases, leaving 15 bases between the germline ends. Germline V gives CDR1 SGHKS, CDR2 YYEKEE (reference sequence). The CDR3 consists of 15 residues. The CDR3 DNA reads as TGTGCCAGCAGCTGGCGGACAGTGGGGGACTATGGCTACACCTTC. It specifies CASSWRTVGDYGYTF. The full variable domain, completed using reference TRBV5-5 and TRBJ1-2, is DAGVTQSPTHLIKTRGQQVTLRCSPISGHKSVSWYQQVLGQGPQFIFQYYEKEERGRGNFPDRFSARQFPNYSSELNVNALLLGDSALYLCASSWRTVGDYGYTFGSGTRLTVV.

This clonotype occurred a few times. The chain carries TRBV11-1 and TRBJ2-3, with unresolved D. Deletions cut 4 bases from V and 6 bases from J, with 14 bases between. The CDR3 runs to 14 residues. The germline gives CDR1 SGHAT, CDR2 FQDESV (reference sequence). The CDR3 DNA follows: TGTGCCAGCAGCTCAATTGGGAAAGGGGATACGCAGTATTTT. Its protein is CASSSIGKGDTQYF.

This rearrangement joins TRBV30 to TRBJ1-5, with TRBD1 as a possible D gene (6 bases). The germline V and J ends were trimmed by 3 bases and 1 base, with 10 bases remaining between them. This CDR3 is built from 14 residues. The germline CDR1 and CDR2 sequences are GTSNPN and SVGIG (reference sequence). The CDR3 is CAWREQGSNQPQHF. In DNA form, the CDR3 reads TGTGCCTGGAGAGAACAGGGAAGCAATCAGCCCCAGCATTTT.

The V call is TRBV12-3 or TRBV12-4, the J call TRBJ2-2, with TRBD2 matching 9 bases. This CDR3 contains 14 residues. Trimming at V came to 7 bases and at J to 5 bases, leaving 5 bases not matched to a gene. CDR3 amino acids: CASTAGGPTGELFF. The CDR3 DNA reads TGTGCCAGCACCGCGGGAGGGCCTACCGGGGAGCTGTTTTTT.